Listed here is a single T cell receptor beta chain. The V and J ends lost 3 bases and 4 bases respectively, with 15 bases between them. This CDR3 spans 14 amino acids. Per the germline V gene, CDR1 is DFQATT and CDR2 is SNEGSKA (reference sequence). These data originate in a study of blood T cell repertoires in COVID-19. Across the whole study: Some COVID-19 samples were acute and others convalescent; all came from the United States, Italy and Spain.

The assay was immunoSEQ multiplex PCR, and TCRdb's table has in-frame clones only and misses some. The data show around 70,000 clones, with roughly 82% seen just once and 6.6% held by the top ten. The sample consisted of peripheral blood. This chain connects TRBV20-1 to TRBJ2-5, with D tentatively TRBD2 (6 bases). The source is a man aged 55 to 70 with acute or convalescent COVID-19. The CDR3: CSASGRGAGETQYF. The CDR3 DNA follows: TGCAGTGCTAGTGGGCGGGGTGCTGGAGAGACCCAGTACTTC.